This T cell receptor beta chain was captured in a study of identical twins (dated by TCRdb to 2015 to 2016). With respect to the entire study: To test whether fetal clonotypes persist, this study deep-sequenced TCR alpha and beta repertoires from monozygotic twins, from unrelated adults of various ages, and from cord blood. To rule out contamination, replicate twin experiments were performed at different times with different library preparation protocols.

Many counts were recorded for this clonotype. The clone's antigen remains unknown. One base away there is no much larger clone; base qualities are not given. Every donor was a healthy Caucasian. Three pairs of female monozygotic twins, all aged 18 to 29 years, were included in the twin cohort. Positive isolation kits from Invitrogen were used to isolate the CD4+ and CD8+ T cell populations. Study-wide conclusions, independent of this receptor: Invariant T cells such as MAIT and iNKT could partly confound zero-insertion analyses, though diverse VJ usage argued against this for most clonotypes. Recombination models systematically underestimated out-of-frame TCR alpha sharing in monozygotic twins but agreed with sharing between unrelated individuals. Out-of-frame TCR alpha sequences shared between twins showed an excess of low generation-probability sequences compared with coincidental sharing between unrelated individuals. Excess twin sharing in beta out-of-frame sequences was weaker because fewer shared sequences lowered the signal-to-noise ratio. Abundant cord blood beta clonotypes had fewer insertions, young adult naive repertoires showed a similar but weaker trend, and memory repertoires showed no such trend. Because the same donors could not be followed over many years, conclusions were based on cross-sectional statistical analysis.

Library preparation employed 5' RACE. Instrument on record: Illumina HiSeq 2000. A universal primer binding site was added through template switching, and the final cDNA carried a unique molecular identifier so that TCR cDNA molecules could be counted accurately. First-strand cDNA for TCR alpha and beta chains was synthesized from specific primers in the conserved constant-segment region. Each cDNA library was double barcoded, with a SMART-Mk sample barcode plus Illumina barcodes, to control for contamination. TruSeq adapter sequences along with Illumina sample barcodes were introduced in two successive PCR steps. The TCR alpha and beta cDNA libraries were sequenced on the Illumina HiSeq platform using custom primers. The original pipeline was this. Unique molecular identifiers were extracted from raw reads with MiGEC, and CDR3 positions were determined with MiXCR. Recombination models were inferred per individual with the repgenHMM and IGoR tools using an EM algorithm. The analysis of shared clonotypes was done with the tcR package in R, with sharing normalized by the product of cloneset sizes. To study raw recombination without the effects of thymic and clonal selection, out-of-frame nonproductive sequences were analyzed. In TCRdb, the public reads were trimmed at Q25 with fastp and aligned with MiXCR, with productive beta chains retained. Rows merge per CDR3 protein into single entries with the most common DNA and genes. These V and J calls derive from TCRdb rather than the authors' analysis. A total of 250,000 to 350,000 distinct CDR3 sequences appear in this sample, more than 8% of them only once. The ten largest clones add up to approximately 6.5% of the sample.

The data were also submitted as part of a second study, on yellow fever vaccine responses in identical twins. As the second paper documents: According to the authors, the vaccine-induced T cell response in identical twins seemed to be partly convergent and partly specific to each individual. In the study, vaccine-responding T cell clones were precisely tracked in identical twins.

This clonotype was obtained from a young woman in good health. Sequencing input: CD8+ T cells sorted from blood.

The CDR3 here reads CASSWDTYEQYF. The DNA is TGCGCCAGCAGCTGGGACACCTACGAGCAGTACTTC. The chain uses TRBV5-1 and TRBJ2-7; TRBD1 is a possible D gene, resting on 6 matching bases. Its CDR3 holds 12 amino acids, cysteine through phenylalanine. Of the read, only the CDR3 DNA is kept; its 36 bases are in frame from base 1. V is cut by 3 bases and J by 2 bases, and the space between the germline ends is 6 bases. The germline V gene sets CDR1 to SGHRS and CDR2 to YFSETQ.